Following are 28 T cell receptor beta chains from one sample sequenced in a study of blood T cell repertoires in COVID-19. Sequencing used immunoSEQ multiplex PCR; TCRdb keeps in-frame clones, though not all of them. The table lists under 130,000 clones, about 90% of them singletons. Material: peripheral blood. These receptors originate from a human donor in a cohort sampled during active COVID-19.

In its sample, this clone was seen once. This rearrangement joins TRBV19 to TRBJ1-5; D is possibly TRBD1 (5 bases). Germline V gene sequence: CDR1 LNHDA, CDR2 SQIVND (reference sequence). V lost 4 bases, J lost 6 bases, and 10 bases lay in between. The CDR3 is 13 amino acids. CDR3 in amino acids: CASSRGPGQPQHF. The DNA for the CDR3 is TGTGCCAGTAGTAGGGGCCCAGGTCAGCCCCAGCATTTT.

The CDR3: CASSPGLNMIAFF. The CDR3 DNA reads as TGTGCCAGCAGCCCAGGATTAAACATGATAGCTTTCTTT. V and J are TRBV7-9 and TRBJ1-1, with no clear D. V was pared by 5 bases and J by 10 bases, with 17 bases between. CDR1 is SEHNR and CDR2 is FQNEAQ in the germline V gene (reference sequence). There are 13 residues in the CDR3.

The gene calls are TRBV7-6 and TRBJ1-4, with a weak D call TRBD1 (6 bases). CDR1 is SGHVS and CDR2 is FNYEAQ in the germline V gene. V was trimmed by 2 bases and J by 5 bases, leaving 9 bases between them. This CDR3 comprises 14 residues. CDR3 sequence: CASSLRGGNEKLFF. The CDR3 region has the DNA TGTGCCAGCAGCTTAAGGGGGGGCAATGAAAAACTGTTTTTT.

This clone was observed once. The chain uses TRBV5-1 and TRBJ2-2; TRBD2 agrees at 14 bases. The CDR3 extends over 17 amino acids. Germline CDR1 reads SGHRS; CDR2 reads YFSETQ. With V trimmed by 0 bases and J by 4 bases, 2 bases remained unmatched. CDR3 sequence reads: CASSLEGTSGGTGELFF. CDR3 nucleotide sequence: TGCGCCAGCAGCTTGGAAGGGACTAGCGGGGGCACCGGGGAGCTGTTTTTT.

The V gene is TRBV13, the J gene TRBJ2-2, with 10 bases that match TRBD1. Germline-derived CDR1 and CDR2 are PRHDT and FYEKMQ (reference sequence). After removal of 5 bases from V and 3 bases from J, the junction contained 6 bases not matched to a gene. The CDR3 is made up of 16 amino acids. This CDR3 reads CASSRLGQGYTGELFF. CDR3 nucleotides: TGTGCCAGCAGCCGGTTGGGACAGGGGTACACCGGGGAGCTGTTTTTT.

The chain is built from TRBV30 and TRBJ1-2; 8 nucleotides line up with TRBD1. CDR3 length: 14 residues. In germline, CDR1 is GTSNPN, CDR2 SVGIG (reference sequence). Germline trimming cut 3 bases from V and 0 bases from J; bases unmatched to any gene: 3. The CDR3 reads CAWSPGGTNYGYTF. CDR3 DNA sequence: TGTGCCTGGAGCCCAGGGGGCACTAACTATGGCTACACCTTC.

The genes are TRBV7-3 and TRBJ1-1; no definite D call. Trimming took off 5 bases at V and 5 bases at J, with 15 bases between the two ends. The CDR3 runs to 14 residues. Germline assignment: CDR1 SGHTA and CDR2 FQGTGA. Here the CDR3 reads CASSLTEVKTEAFF. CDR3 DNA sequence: TGTGCCAGCAGCCTGACGGAGGTAAAAACTGAAGCTTTCTTT.

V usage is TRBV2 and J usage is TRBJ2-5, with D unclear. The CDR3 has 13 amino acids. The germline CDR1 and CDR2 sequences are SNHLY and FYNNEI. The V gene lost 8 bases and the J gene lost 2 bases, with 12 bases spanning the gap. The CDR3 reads CASCKERQETQYF. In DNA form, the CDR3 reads TGTGCCAGCTGTAAGGAGAGACAAGAGACCCAGTACTTC.

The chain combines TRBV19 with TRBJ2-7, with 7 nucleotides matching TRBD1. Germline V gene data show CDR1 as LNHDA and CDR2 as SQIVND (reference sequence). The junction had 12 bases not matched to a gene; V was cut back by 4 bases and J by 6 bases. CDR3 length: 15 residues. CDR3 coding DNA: TGTGCCAGTAGTACTACGACAGGGATCTTGGGCGAGCAGTACTTC. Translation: CASSTTTGILGEQYF.

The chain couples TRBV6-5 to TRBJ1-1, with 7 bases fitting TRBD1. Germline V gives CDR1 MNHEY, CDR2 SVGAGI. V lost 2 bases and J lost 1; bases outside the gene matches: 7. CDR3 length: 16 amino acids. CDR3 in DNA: TGTGCCAGCAGTTACGGCCAGGGACAGTCGAACACTGAAGCTTTCTTT. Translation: CASSYGQGQSNTEAFF.

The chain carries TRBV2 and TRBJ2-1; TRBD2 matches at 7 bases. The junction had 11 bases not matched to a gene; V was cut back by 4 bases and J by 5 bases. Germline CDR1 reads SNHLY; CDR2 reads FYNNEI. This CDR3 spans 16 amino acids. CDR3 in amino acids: CASSVGGNLLDNEQFF. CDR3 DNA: TGTGCCAGCAGTGTGGGGGGGAATCTTCTCGACAATGAGCAGTTCTTC.

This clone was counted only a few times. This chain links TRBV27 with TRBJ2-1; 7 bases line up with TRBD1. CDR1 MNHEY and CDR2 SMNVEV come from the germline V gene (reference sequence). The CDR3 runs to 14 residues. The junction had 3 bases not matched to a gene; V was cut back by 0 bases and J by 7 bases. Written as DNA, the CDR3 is TGTGCCAGCAGTTTATCCCACAGGGGTAATGAGCAGTTCTTC. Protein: CASSLSHRGNEQFF.

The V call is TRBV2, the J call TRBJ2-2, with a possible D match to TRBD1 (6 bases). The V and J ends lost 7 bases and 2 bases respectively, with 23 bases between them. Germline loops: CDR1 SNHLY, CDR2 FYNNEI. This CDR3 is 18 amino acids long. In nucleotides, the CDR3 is TGTGCCAGCATTACTTCCGGGACACCGACCCGAAACACCGGGGAGCTGTTTTTT. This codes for CASITSGTPTRNTGELFF.

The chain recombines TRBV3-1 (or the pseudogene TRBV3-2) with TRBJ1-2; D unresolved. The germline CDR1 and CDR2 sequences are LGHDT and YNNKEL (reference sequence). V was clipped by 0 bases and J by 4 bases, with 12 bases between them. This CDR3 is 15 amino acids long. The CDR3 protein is CASSQDYLGGYGYTF. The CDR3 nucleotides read TGTGCCAGCAGCCAAGACTACCTGGGAGGCTATGGCTACACCTTC.

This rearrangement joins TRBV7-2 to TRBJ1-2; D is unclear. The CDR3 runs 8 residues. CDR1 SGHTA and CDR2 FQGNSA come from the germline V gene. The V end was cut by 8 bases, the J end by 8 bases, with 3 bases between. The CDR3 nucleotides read TGTGCCAGCGGCGGCTACACCTTC. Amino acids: CASGGYTF.

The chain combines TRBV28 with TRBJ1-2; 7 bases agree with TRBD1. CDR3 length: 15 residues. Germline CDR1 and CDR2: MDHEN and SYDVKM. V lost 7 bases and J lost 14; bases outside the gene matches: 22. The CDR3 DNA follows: TGTGCCAGCATCACCTTGGACAGGAAAAAGGAAGTAAGAACCTTC. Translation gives CASITLDRKKEVRTF.

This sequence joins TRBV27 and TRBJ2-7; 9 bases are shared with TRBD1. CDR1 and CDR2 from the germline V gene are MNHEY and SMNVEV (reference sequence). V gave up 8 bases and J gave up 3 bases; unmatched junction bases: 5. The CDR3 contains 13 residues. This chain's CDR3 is CASAPGQGYEQYF. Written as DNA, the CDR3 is TGTGCCAGCGCTCCGGGACAGGGCTACGAGCAGTACTTC.

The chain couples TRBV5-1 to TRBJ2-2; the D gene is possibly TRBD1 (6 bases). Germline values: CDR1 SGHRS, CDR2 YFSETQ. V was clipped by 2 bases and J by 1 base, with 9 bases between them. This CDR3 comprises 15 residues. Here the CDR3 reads CASSLDRLNTGELFF. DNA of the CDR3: TGCGCCAGCAGCTTAGACAGGTTGAACACCGGGGAGCTGTTTTTT. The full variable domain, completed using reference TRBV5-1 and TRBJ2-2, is KAGVTQTPRYLIKTRGQQVTLSCSPISGHRSVSWYQQTPGQGLQFLFEYFSETQRNKGNFPGRFSGRQFSNSRSEMNVSTLELGDSALYLCASSLDRLNTGELFFGEGSRLTVL.

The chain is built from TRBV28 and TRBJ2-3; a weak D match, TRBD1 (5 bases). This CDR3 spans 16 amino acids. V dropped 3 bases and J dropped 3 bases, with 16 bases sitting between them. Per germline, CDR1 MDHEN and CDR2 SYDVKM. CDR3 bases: TGTGCCAGCAGTTTCTTCGACAGTAGGATTACAGATACGCAGTATTTT. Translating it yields CASSFFDSRITDTQYF.

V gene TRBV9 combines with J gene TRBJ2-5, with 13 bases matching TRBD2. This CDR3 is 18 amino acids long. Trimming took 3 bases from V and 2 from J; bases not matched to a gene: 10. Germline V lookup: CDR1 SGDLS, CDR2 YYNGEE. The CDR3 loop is CASSGTHPGLAGQETQYF. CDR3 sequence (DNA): TGTGCCAGCAGCGGCACACATCCGGGACTAGCGGGACAAGAGACCCAGTACTTC.

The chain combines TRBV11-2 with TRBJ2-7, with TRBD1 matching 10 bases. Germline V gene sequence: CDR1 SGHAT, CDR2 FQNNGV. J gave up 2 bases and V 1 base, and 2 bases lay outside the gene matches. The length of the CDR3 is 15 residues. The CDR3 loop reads CASSLGGQGPYEQYF. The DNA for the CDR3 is TGTGCCAGCAGCTTAGGGGGACAGGGGCCCTACGAGCAGTACTTC.

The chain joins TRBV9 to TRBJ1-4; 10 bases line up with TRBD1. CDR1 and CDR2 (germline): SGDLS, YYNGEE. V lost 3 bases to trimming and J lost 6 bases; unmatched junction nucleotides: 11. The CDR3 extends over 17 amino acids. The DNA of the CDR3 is TGTGCCAGCAGCGCCGGATCCGGACAGGGGGATTATGAAAAACTGTTTTTT. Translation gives CASSAGSGQGDYEKLFF.

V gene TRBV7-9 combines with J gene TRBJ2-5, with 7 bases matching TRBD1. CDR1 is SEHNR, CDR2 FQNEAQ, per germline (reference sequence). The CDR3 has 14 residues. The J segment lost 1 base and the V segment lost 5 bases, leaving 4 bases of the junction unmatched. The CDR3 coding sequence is TGTGCCAGCAGCGACCGGGACAGCCAAGAGACCCAGTACTTC. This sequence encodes CASSDRDSQETQYF.

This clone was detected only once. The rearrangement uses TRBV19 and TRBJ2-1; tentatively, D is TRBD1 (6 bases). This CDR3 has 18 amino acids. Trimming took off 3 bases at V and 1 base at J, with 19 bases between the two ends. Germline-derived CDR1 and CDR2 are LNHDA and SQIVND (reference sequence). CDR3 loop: CASSMGVGLQGSYNEQFF. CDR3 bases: TGTGCCAGTAGTATGGGTGTAGGTTTACAGGGATCCTACAATGAGCAGTTCTTC.

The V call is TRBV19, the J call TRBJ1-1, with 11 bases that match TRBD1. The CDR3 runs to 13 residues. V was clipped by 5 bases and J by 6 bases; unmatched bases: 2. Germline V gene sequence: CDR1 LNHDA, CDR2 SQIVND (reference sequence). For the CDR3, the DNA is TGTGCCAGTAGTCGGGACAGGGGGGCTGAAGCTTTCTTT. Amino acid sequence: CASSRDRGAEAFF.

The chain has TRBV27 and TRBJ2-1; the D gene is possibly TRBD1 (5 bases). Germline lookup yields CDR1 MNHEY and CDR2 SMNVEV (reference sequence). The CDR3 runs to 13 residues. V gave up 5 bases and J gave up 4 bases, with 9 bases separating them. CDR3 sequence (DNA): TGTGCCAGCAGTGAGGACACTTACAATGAGCAGTTCTTC. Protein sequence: CASSEDTYNEQFF.

The CDR3 coding sequence is TGCGCCAGCAGCTCACAGGGGGCGAGGGAGACCCAGTACTTC. This codes for CASSSQGARETQYF. The chain uses TRBV5-1 and TRBJ2-5, with 9 bases matching TRBD1. CDR1 and CDR2 from the germline V gene are SGHRS and YFSETQ. The trim removed 3 bases at V and 5 bases at J, leaving 5 bases unmatched. The CDR3 has 14 residues.

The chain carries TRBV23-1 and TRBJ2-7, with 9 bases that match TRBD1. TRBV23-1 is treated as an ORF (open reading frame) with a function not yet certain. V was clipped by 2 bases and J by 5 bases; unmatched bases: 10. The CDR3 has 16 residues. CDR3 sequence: CASSQVVGTGCNEQYF. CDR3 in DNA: TGCGCCAGCAGTCAAGTGGTAGGGACAGGGTGCAACGAGCAGTACTTC.